This entry concerns a single TCR beta chain. These data originate in a study of CD8 T cells in ankylosing spondylitis. V lost 0 bases, J lost 3 bases, and 13 bases lay in between. In germline, CDR1 is SGHRS, CDR2 YFSETQ. This CDR3 contains 16 residues. Making the TCR beta libraries involved quantitative 5'-RACE with molecular barcodes. TCRdb re-called the 5' RACE reads through MiXCR, storing one row per CDR3 protein. In the table there are roughly 130,000 distinct CDR3 sequences, roughly an eighth of which are singletons. Sequencing was done on a sample of blood, either unsorted or a sorted T cell fraction (not recorded which). This TCR was recovered from a female donor with ankylosing spondylitis or in good health (not recorded which). This rearrangement joins TRBV5-1 to TRBJ2-1, with D possibly being TRBD1 or TRBD2 (6 bases each). CDR3 in DNA: TGCGCCAGCAGCTTGGTGTCGGGGGACATCTACAATGAGCAGTTCTTC. This encodes CASSLVSGDIYNEQFF.